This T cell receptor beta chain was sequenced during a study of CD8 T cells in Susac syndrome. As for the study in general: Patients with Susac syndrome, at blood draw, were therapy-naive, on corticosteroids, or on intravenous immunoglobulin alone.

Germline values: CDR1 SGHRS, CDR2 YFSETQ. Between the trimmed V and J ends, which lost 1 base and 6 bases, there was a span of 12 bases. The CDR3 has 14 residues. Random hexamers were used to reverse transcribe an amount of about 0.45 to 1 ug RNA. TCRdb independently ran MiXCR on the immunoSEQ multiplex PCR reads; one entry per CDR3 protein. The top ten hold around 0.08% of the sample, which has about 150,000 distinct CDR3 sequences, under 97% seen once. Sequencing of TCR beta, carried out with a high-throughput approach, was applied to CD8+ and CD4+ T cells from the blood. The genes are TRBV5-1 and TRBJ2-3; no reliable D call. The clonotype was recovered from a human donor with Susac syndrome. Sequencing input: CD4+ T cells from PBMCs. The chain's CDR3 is CASSLSGPSDTQYF. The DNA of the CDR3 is TGCGCCAGCAGCTTGTCCGGGCCGAGTGATACGCAGTATTTT. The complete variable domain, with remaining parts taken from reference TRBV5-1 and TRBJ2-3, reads KAGVTQTPRYLIKTRGQQVTLSCSPISGHRSVSWYQQTPGQGLQFLFEYFSETQRNKGNFPGRFSGRQFSNSRSEMNVSTLELGDSALYLCASSLSGPSDTQYFGPGTRLTVL.